The clone carrying this T cell receptor (beta chain) has just a few counts. Its matching antigen is unknown. This entry is derived from a study of cytomegalovirus exposure and HLA in healthy donors. Study results and caveats: The dataset shows that most TCR sequences were rare, while some public TCRs occurred in many donors. Later analysis suggested most CMV-associated TCR beta chains were HLA-restricted.

The V and J ends lost 4 bases and 5 bases, in that order; junction bases with no gene match: 8. Germline V gene sequence: CDR1 LNHDA, CDR2 SQIVND (reference sequence). The CDR3 has 15 residues. Use of 60 Vbeta and 13 Jbeta primers characterized the PCR. The table came from immunoSEQ multiplex PCR; TCRdb's copy has only in-frame clones and leaves some out. Here the sample spans 85,000 to 100,000 clones, approximately 70% being singletons. This TCR derives from a man between 50 and 59 years old in good health and CMV-seronegative. The sequencing sample was made of PBMCs. The V and J genes are TRBV19 and TRBJ1-5; 7 bases align to TRBD1. The CDR3 nucleotides read TGTGCCAGTAGTAAGCAGGGGGTTGGGGATCAGCCCCAGCATTTT. This translates into CASSKQGVGDQPQHF.